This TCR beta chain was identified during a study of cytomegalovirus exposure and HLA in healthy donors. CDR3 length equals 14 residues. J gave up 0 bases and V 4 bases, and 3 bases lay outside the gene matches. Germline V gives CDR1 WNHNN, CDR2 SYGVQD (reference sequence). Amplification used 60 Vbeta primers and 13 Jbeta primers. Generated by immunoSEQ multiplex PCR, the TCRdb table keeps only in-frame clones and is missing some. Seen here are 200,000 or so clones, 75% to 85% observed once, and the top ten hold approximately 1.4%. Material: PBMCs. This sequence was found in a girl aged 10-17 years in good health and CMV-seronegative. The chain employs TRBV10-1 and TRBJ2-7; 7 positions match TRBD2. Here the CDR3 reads CASSGGLSSYEQYF. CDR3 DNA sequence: TGCGCCAGCAGTGGGGGACTATCCTCCTACGAGCAGTACTTC.